This T cell receptor beta chain was captured by sequencing in a study of shared clonotypes between healthy human individuals. Study summary: Each donor had three CD4 naive, three CD4 memory, two CD8 naive and one CD8 memory plate.

Every subset's genomic DNA went evenly onto several immunoSEQ plates. TCRdb keeps only in-frame clones here, not all; method: immunoSEQ multiplex PCR. The table has about 1.1 million clones, approximately 80% seen once. Investigators divided CD4+ cells into CD45RA+ naive and CD45RA-negative memory subsets. Sequencing input: memory CD4+ T cells from PBMCs. The subset denotes: CD45RA-negative fraction. This clonotype was obtained from a man between 18 and 35 years old in good health. Some clones in this sample may be carry-over from other donors' samples.

CDR3 coding DNA: TGCGCCAGCAGCTTGATGCCAGCGGGGGAGGAGACCCAGTACTTC. Encoded protein: CASSLMPAGEETQYF. V usage is TRBV5-1 and J usage is TRBJ2-5; 8 nucleotides agree with TRBD2. Germline CDR1 reads SGHRS; CDR2 reads YFSETQ. The trim removed 1 base at V and 5 bases at J, leaving 7 bases unmatched. The CDR3 spans 15 residues.